This T cell receptor beta chain was captured by sequencing in a study of beta chain features in type 1 diabetes. General observations from the study: In comparison with healthy donors, patients had naive, central memory and Treg TCRB repertoires that appeared more similar.

The isolated RNA, all of it, was reverse transcribed, so expressed TCRB transcripts were what got sequenced. Generated by immunoSEQ multiplex PCR, the TCRdb table keeps only in-frame clones and is missing some. This table holds about 470,000 clones, roughly 30% found once. Regarding this clone: Its cognate antigen is unknown. Other nucleotide sequences in the sample specify the same CDR3.

The receptor was derived from a man in his late teens or twenties in good health. The specimen sequenced was naive CD4+ T cells from blood.

The CDR3 reads CSATRSYEQYF. The CDR3 bases are TGCAGTGCTACCCGAAGCTACGAGCAGTACTTC. The V call is TRBV20-1, the J call TRBJ2-7; unclear D gene. The V gene lost 4 bases and the J gene lost 3 bases, with 7 bases spanning the gap. Germline CDR1 reads DFQATT; CDR2 reads SNEGSKA (reference sequence). The CDR3 sequence is 11 residues long.